Shown below are 24 T cell receptor beta chains from a single sample sequenced in a study of T cell responses to AZD1222 COVID-19 vaccine. The assay was immunoSEQ multiplex PCR, and TCRdb's table has in-frame clones only and misses some. The sample has approximately 150,000 clones; around 90% are singletons. Sample: peripheral blood, taken 28 days after the second AZD1222 dose. The receptor set was obtained from an adult who received the AZD1222 COVID-19 vaccine.

The chain recombines TRBV4-1 with TRBJ1-2; 8 bases align to TRBD1. Germline V lookup: CDR1 MGHRA, CDR2 YSYEKL. The length of the CDR3 is 15 residues. V shed 3 bases and J 8 bases; nucleotides not matched to a gene: 11. The CDR3 DNA follows: TGCGCCAGCAGCCAGAGGACAGGGAGTACTCTCGGCTACACCTTC. This gives the protein CASSQRTGSTLGYTF.

The table lists this clone with a count of one. The V call is TRBV27, the J call TRBJ2-7; TRBD2 agrees at 10 bases. CDR3 length equals 15 residues. Germline loops: CDR1 MNHEY, CDR2 SMNVEV (reference sequence). With 7 bases clipped from V and 7 bases from J, the junction kept 13 bases outside the gene matches. The DNA for the CDR3 is TGTGCCAGCACCATGGGGCTAGCGGGAGTTGGGGAGCAGTACTTC. Protein: CASTMGLAGVGEQYF.

The V and J genes are TRBV12-3 or TRBV12-4 and TRBJ2-1, with D perhaps matching TRBD1 (6 bases). Deletions cut 10 bases from V and 10 bases from J, with 14 bases between. The length of the CDR3 is 11 residues. DNA for the CDR3: TGTGCCATTCACCAGGGGCGAGAGCAGTTCTTC. This sequence encodes CAIHQGREQFF.

The J gene is TRBJ2-1, the V gene TRBV3-1 (or the pseudogene TRBV3-2), with TRBD2 matching over 10 bases. Trimming at V came to 2 bases and at J to 9 bases, leaving 10 bases not matched to a gene. The germline CDR1 and CDR2 sequences are LGHDT and YNNKEL (reference sequence). The CDR3 loop spans 16 amino acids. The CDR3 bases are TGTGCCAGCAGCCAACCGCTGCTAGCGGGAGTAGGTGAGCAGTTCTTC. It codes for CASSQPLLAGVGEQFF.

V is TRBV30 and J is TRBJ2-1; TRBD1 matches at 7 bases. V shed 4 bases and J 3 bases; nucleotides not matched to a gene: 3. Per the germline V gene, CDR1 is GTSNPN and CDR2 is SVGIG (reference sequence). The CDR3 contains 13 residues. CDR3 nucleotides: TGTGCCTGGATCCGGGACAGCTACAATGAGCAGTTCTTC. Protein product: CAWIRDSYNEQFF.

This rearrangement joins TRBV6-5 to TRBJ2-7; D remains ambiguous. Germline assignment: CDR1 MNHEY and CDR2 SVGAGI. This CDR3 is 13 amino acids long. Trimming removed 6 bases at V and 2 bases at J, with 11 bases between. CDR3 protein: CASRGPVAYEQYF. The CDR3 bases are TGTGCCAGCAGGGGCCCCGTCGCCTACGAGCAGTACTTC.

V and J are TRBV6-5 and TRBJ1-2, with TRBD1 as a possible D gene (6 bases). In germline, CDR1 is MNHEY, CDR2 SVGAGI. This CDR3 region has 15 residues. Trimming shortened V by 4 bases and J by 3 bases, and 15 bases separated the two germline ends. This CDR3 reads CASSSYREWDYGYTF. CDR3 nucleotide sequence: TGTGCCAGCAGTTCCTACAGGGAGTGGGACTATGGCTACACCTTC.

This clone was counted once. The chain recombines TRBV18 with TRBJ1-4, with D unclear. CDR1 and CDR2 (germline): KGHSH, LQKENI. The CDR3 consists of 15 residues. V dropped 0 bases and J dropped 3 bases, with 8 bases sitting between them. CDR3 amino acids: CASSPPGRPNEKLFF. DNA for the CDR3: TGTGCCAGCTCACCACCGGGCAGACCTAATGAAAAACTGTTTTTT.

The V call is TRBV5-4, the J call TRBJ2-7; D gene uncertain. The CDR3 sequence is 13 residues long. The germline V and J ends were trimmed by 4 bases and 5 bases, with 13 bases remaining between them. CDR1 and CDR2 (germline): SGHNT, YYREEE (reference sequence). CDR3 amino acids: CASSLTLDHEQYF. The CDR3 nucleotides read TGTGCCAGCAGCCTGACGCTAGACCACGAGCAGTACTTC.

This chain uses TRBV18 with TRBJ1-6; the D is unclear. This CDR3 is 15 amino acids long. V shed 3 bases and J shed 7 bases, with 13 bases lying between them. Germline CDR1 reads KGHSH; CDR2 reads LQKENI. CDR3 bases: TGTGCCAGCTCACCGGGTTGGCGCGGCAATTCACCCCTCCACTTT. Its protein product is CASSPGWRGNSPLHF. Full variable domain (remainder filled in from reference TRBV18 and TRBJ1-6): NAGVMQNPRHLVRRRGQEARLRCSPMKGHSHVYWYRQLPEEGLKFMVYLQKENIIDESGMPKERFSAEFPKEGPSILRIQQVVRGDSAAYFCASSPGWRGNSPLHFGNGTRLTVT.

The chain links TRBV7-8 to TRBJ1-2, with 7 nucleotides matching TRBD1. Trimming cost V 5 bases and J 8 bases; bases outside gene matches: 11. This CDR3 comprises 14 residues. The V gene's germline CDR1 is SGHVS and CDR2 FQNEAQ. The CDR3 sequence: CASSARPGGEGYTF. The CDR3 region has the DNA TGTGCCAGCAGCGCCCGTCCAGGGGGTGAGGGCTACACCTTC. Looking up the rest from reference TRBV7-8 and TRBJ1-2 gives the full variable domain: GAGVSQSPRYKVAKRGQDVALRCDPISGHVSLFWYQQALGQGPEFLTYFQNEAQLDKSGLPSDRFFAERPEGSVSTLKIQRTQQEDSAVYLCASSARPGGEGYTFGSGTRLTVV.

Comments on this clone: Other nucleotide sequences in the sample specify the same CDR3. The chain recombines TRBV18 with TRBJ1-5; 7 nucleotides agree with TRBD1. The germline V gene has CDR1 KGHSH and CDR2 LQKENI. V was pared by 1 base and J by 0 bases, with 0 bases of the junction left unmatched. The CDR3 loop spans 15 amino acids. CDR3 nucleotide sequence: TGTGCCAGCTCACCACAGGGGGCTAGCAATCAGCCCCAGCATTTT. Its translation: CASSPQGASNQPQHF.

V is TRBV10-3 and J is TRBJ1-1, with unresolved D. This CDR3 is built from 14 residues. Trimming stripped 4 bases from V and 1 base from J, with 10 bases between. From germline, CDR1 is ENHRY and CDR2 SYGVKD. The CDR3 here is CAISAGEGNTEAFF. CDR3 in DNA: TGTGCCATCAGTGCGGGAGAAGGGAACACTGAAGCTTTCTTT.

This chain joins TRBV7-9 and TRBJ1-6; D call uncertain. The V end was cut by 1 base, the J end by 5 bases, with 0 bases between. Germline assignment: CDR1 SEHNR and CDR2 FQNEAQ (reference sequence). CDR3 length equals 12 residues. DNA for the CDR3: TGTGCCAGCAGCTTAGATAATTCACCCCTCCACTTT. It encodes CASSLDNSPLHF. The variable domain in full, completed from reference TRBV7-9 and TRBJ1-6, reads DTGVSQNPRHKITKRGQNVTFRCDPISEHNRLYWYRQTLGQGPEFLTYFQNEAQLEKSRLLSDRFSAERPKGSFSTLEIQRTEQGDSAMYLCASSLDNSPLHFGNGTRLTVT.

This clone appeared a single time. V usage is TRBV7-2 and J usage is TRBJ1-1; D ambiguous. The V and J ends lost 3 bases and 5 bases respectively, with 10 bases between them. Germline values: CDR1 SGHTA, CDR2 FQGNSA. This CDR3 has 13 residues. The CDR3 nucleotides read TGTGCCAGCAGCTTCGGGGATGGGACTGAAGCTTTCTTT. Translating gives CASSFGDGTEAFF.

The CDR3 loop is CASSLEGRGRNEQYF. CDR3 bases: TGTGCCAGCAGCTTGGAGGGCAGGGGGCGAAACGAGCAGTACTTC. The V call is TRBV5-4, the J call TRBJ2-7, with TRBD1 identical over 8 bases. The CDR3 is 15 amino acids. The ends lost 0 bases at V and 5 bases at J; junction bases unmatched: 7. Per germline, CDR1 SGHNT and CDR2 YYREEE (reference sequence). The whole variable domain, remainder taken from reference TRBV5-4 and TRBJ2-7, is ETGVTQSPTHLIKTRGQQVTLRCSSQSGHNTVSWYQQALGQGPQFIFQYYREEENGRGNFPPRFSGLQFPNYSSELNVNALELDDSALYLCASSLEGRGRNEQYFGPGTRLTVT.

The table lists this clone with a count of one. The chain employs TRBV18 and TRBJ2-3; 11 nucleotides line up with TRBD2. V gave up 0 bases and J gave up 2 bases; unmatched junction bases: 4. The CDR3 has 17 residues. Germline CDR1 KGHSH, CDR2 LQKENI. In nucleotides, the CDR3 is TGTGCCAGCTCACCACCGACTAGCGGGATACTCACAGATACGCAGTATTTT. This encodes CASSPPTSGILTDTQYF.

This clone was counted a single time. The gene calls are TRBV5-1 and TRBJ1-4; D is uncertain. V lost 0 bases and J 3 bases, leaving 15 bases between the germline ends. The CDR3 contains 17 residues. Germline V CDR1 and CDR2: SGHRS, YFSETQ. The CDR3 spells CASSLGQSISSNEKLFF. As DNA, the CDR3 is TGCGCCAGCAGCTTGGGCCAAAGCATATCTTCTAATGAAAAACTGTTTTTT.

The chain uses TRBV6-1 and TRBJ1-5; a weak D match, TRBD1 (5 bases). V was clipped by 2 bases and J by 2 bases, with 10 bases between them. Germline assignment: CDR1 MNHNS and CDR2 SASEGT. The CDR3 consists of 15 residues. The CDR3 DNA sequence: TGTGCCAGCAGTGAAAGCAGGGTGGGCAATCAGCCCCAGCATTTT. Encoded protein: CASSESRVGNQPQHF.

The V gene is TRBV29-1, the J gene TRBJ1-1; weak D call: TRBD1 (6 bases). CDR3 length: 16 residues. Germline V gives CDR1 SQVTM, CDR2 ANQGSEA. Trimming stripped 3 bases from V and 1 base from J, with 18 bases between. The chain's CDR3 is CSVDGPGHSANTEAFF. The CDR3 DNA follows: TGCAGCGTTGATGGACCGGGACATTCAGCGAACACTGAAGCTTTCTTT.

V gene TRBV2 combines with J gene TRBJ2-2; 7 positions match TRBD1. This CDR3 comprises 17 residues. Trimming at V came to 6 bases and at J to 6 bases, leaving 16 bases not matched to a gene. The V gene's germline CDR1 is SNHLY and CDR2 FYNNEI. The CDR3 nucleotides read TGTGCCAGCAGGGTGGGGTCCGGGACAGCCCTTCCCGGGGAGCTGTTTTTT. Translating gives CASRVGSGTALPGELFF.

V is TRBV19 and J is TRBJ1-1; D gene uncertain. Trimming took 5 bases from V and 6 from J, leaving 13 bases between them. The germline gives CDR1 LNHDA, CDR2 SQIVND (reference sequence). The CDR3 is 13 amino acids. Written as DNA, the CDR3 is TGTGCCAGTAGTCCTACCTTGGGCCCTGAAGCTTTCTTT. This gives the protein CASSPTLGPEAFF.

The chain employs TRBV29-1 and TRBJ2-7; the D is unclear. V was trimmed by 5 bases and J by 1 base, leaving 9 bases between them. The CDR3 is 12 residues long. Germline CDR1 SQVTM, CDR2 ANQGSEA. Written as DNA, the CDR3 is TGCAGCGTTTGGACCGTTTCCTACGAGCAGTACTTC. Translated: CSVWTVSYEQYF.

This chain joins TRBV18 and TRBJ2-7; D gene uncertain. Looked up from germline, CDR1 is KGHSH and CDR2 is LQKENI. Trimming left V 3 bases short and J 1 base short, with 13 bases between. The CDR3 has 15 amino acids. CDR3 region: CASSPRHQASYEQYF. The CDR3 coding sequence is TGTGCCAGCTCACCGAGGCACCAGGCGTCCTACGAGCAGTACTTC. The whole variable domain, remainder taken from reference TRBV18 and TRBJ2-7, is NAGVMQNPRHLVRRRGQEARLRCSPMKGHSHVYWYRQLPEEGLKFMVYLQKENIIDESGMPKERFSAEFPKEGPSILRIQQVVRGDSAAYFCASSPRHQASYEQYFGPGTRLTVT.